These 26 T cell receptor beta chains share one sample of origin, sequenced in a study of regulatory T cells in long-lasting Graves disease. Library construction for TCR beta used iRepertoire HTBI primers and Arm-PCR of CDR3 regions. Using its own MiXCR run on the multiplex PCR reads, TCRdb lists one record per CDR3 protein. The table shows around 250,000 distinct CDR3 sequences, with roughly 18% occurring only once. Time point here: newly diagnosed GD, antithyroid drugs for less than 3 months. RNA extracted from PBMCs served as the sequencing template. The same sample was also studied in work on T cells in Graves' hyperthyroidism and ophthalmopathy.

The sequences come from peripheral blood mononuclear cells (PBMCs), collected at new diagnosis, from a patient treated with antithyroid drugs. The receptors originated from a woman in her 30s with Graves disease.

This clonotype has ten or more counts. The V and J genes are TRBV4-1 and TRBJ1-5; D is unresolved. In germline, CDR1 is MGHRA, CDR2 YSYEKL. The CDR3 covers 16 residues. Trimming stripped 2 bases from V and 0 bases from J, with 11 bases between. As DNA, the CDR3 is TGCGCCAGCAGCCAATCCCTGGGGTATAGCAATCAGCCCCAGCATTTT. Protein sequence: CASSQSLGYSNQPQHF.

This clonotype was found many times. This chain connects TRBV27 to TRBJ1-2; TRBD1 might be the D (6 bases). CDR3 length: 16 residues. The germline CDR1 and CDR2 sequences are MNHEY and SMNVEV (reference sequence). V lost 3 bases to trimming and J lost 8 bases, with 22 bases between them. The CDR3 spells CASSFRGGGDGGGYTF. CDR3 in DNA: TGTGCCAGCAGTTTCCGCGGCGGGGGCGACGGAGGGGGCTACACCTTC.

This clonotype was recorded many times. The rearrangement joins TRBV24-1 to TRBJ2-3; 11 positions match TRBD2. Germline CDR1 reads KGHDR; CDR2 reads SFDVKD. Losses at the gene ends were 4 bases for V and 8 bases for J; bases not matched to a gene: 13. This CDR3 contains 17 residues. CDR3 DNA: TGTGCCACCAGTGAGGGGGGACTAGCGGATACAACGGGTACGCAGTATTTT. It specifies CATSEGGLADTTGTQYF.

The rearrangement links TRBV3-1 to TRBJ1-4, with 10 nucleotides matching TRBD1. Trimming cost V 4 bases and J 8 bases; bases outside gene matches: 10. CDR1 and CDR2 from the germline V gene are LGHDT and YNNKEL (reference sequence). The CDR3 is 16 amino acids. Here the CDR3 reads CASSRDFGTGVEKLFF. In DNA, the CDR3 is TGTGCCAGCAGCCGAGATTTCGGGACAGGGGTAGAAAAACTGTTTTTT.

This clonotype was seen a handful of times. This chain joins TRBV19 and TRBJ1-2; TRBD1 agrees at 12 bases. V gave up 5 bases and J gave up 4 bases; unmatched junction bases: 11. Germline-derived CDR1 and CDR2 are LNHDA and SQIVND (reference sequence). The CDR3 has 17 amino acids. CDR3 in DNA: TGTGCCAGTAGTTCAGCCGGGACAGGGGGCCAACTCTATGGCTACACCTTC. It codes for CASSSAGTGGQLYGYTF.

On this clonotype itself: The likely explanation is a read error, given a far larger clone one base away. J is TRBJ2-1 and V is TRBV2, with D maybe TRBD1 (6 bases). Trimming left V 6 bases short and J 10 bases short, with 19 bases between. The CDR3 extends over 14 amino acids. CDR1 is SNHLY and CDR2 is FYNNEI in the germline V gene. The CDR3 loop is CASRMTGSSYEQFF. The DNA for the CDR3 is TGTGCCAGCAGGATGACAGGCAGCTCCTACGAGCAGTTCTTC.

This clonotype was counted ten times or more. This chain uses TRBV19 with TRBJ2-3, with 10 bases lining up with TRBD1. This CDR3 contains 17 residues. V trimming: 4 bases; J trimming: 1 base; junction bases outside the gene matches: 8. CDR1 and CDR2 from the germline V gene are LNHDA and SQIVND (reference sequence). This CDR3 reads CASSTRDRGWGTDTQYF. CDR3 DNA sequence: TGTGCCAGTAGTACCCGGGACAGGGGATGGGGCACAGATACGCAGTATTTT.

This clonotype was seen at least ten times. The chain links TRBV9 to TRBJ1-5, with 7 bases lining up with TRBD1. Germline CDR1 and CDR2: SGDLS and YYNGEE. V trimming: 4 bases; J trimming: 7 bases; junction bases outside the gene matches: 11. The CDR3 contains 15 residues. The CDR3 nucleotides are TGTGCCAGCAGCCGGGACAGTCAACGAGGGCAGCCCCAGCATTTT. This encodes CASSRDSQRGQPQHF.

At least ten counts were recorded for this clonotype. V usage is TRBV12-3 or TRBV12-4 and J usage is TRBJ2-7; 11 nucleotides agree with TRBD1. CDR3 length: 14 residues. Trimming cost V 6 bases and J 6 bases; bases outside gene matches: 7. The CDR3 sequence: CASSPGTGGPEQYF. Written as DNA, the CDR3 is TGTGCCAGCAGCCCCGGGACAGGGGGTCCCGAGCAGTACTTC.

With respect to this clonotype: A much larger clonotype is one base distant, so this may be a read error. V usage is TRBV12-5 and J usage is TRBJ2-7, with 7 bases matching TRBD2. Per the germline V gene, CDR1 is LGHNT and CDR2 is FRNRAP. The V gene end was trimmed by 3 bases and the J gene end by 9 bases; junction bases not matched to a gene: 2. The CDR3 sequence is 11 residues long. CDR3: CASGFGGGQYF. The CDR3 DNA sequence: TGTGCTAGTGGTTTTGGGGGGGGGCAGTACTTC.

This clonotype was seen many times. The chain uses TRBV9 and TRBJ1-6; no clear D. The CDR3 totals 12 residues. Trimming stripped 4 bases from V and 8 bases from J, with 7 bases between. From germline, CDR1 is SGDLS and CDR2 YYNGEE. The CDR3 DNA follows: TGTGCCAGCAGCCTATCTGATTCACCCCTCCACTTT. Its translation is CASSLSDSPLHF.

Ten or more counts support this clonotype. The V and J genes are TRBV7-9 and TRBJ2-3; possible D gene TRBD2, 5 bases. Germline V gene data show CDR1 as SEHNR and CDR2 as FQNEAQ (reference sequence). Trimming removed 2 bases from V and 9 bases from J, with 12 bases in between. The CDR3 length is 13 residues. The CDR3 bases are TGTGCCAGCAGCTTATTCGGGAAGGAGACGCAGTATTTT. This codes for CASSLFGKETQYF.

The table lists this clonotype with many counts. The gene calls are TRBV11-2 and TRBJ1-6, with D possibly TRBD1 on 6 matching bases. V gave up 5 bases and J gave up 2 bases, with 10 bases separating them. Germline values: CDR1 SGHAT, CDR2 FQNNGV. The CDR3 runs 15 residues. CDR3 nucleotides: TGTGCCAGCAGCGTTGCAGGGGCCTATAATTCACCCCTCCACTTT. It encodes CASSVAGAYNSPLHF.

This clonotype was recorded only once. V and J are TRBV20-1 and TRBJ1-6; perhaps TRBD1 as D (6 bases). Trimming took off 1 base at V and 9 bases at J, with 16 bases between the two ends. Germline V CDR1 and CDR2: DFQATT, SNEGSKA (reference sequence). This CDR3 contains 15 residues. CDR3 DNA: TGCAGTGCTAGAGTGGGGGGCAGGGGAGCTTCACCCCTCCACTTT. Encoded protein: CSARVGGRGASPLHF.

The sample holds a few counts of this clonotype. This chain links TRBV6-2 or TRBV6-3 with TRBJ1-1, with D perhaps TRBD1 (5 bases). The CDR3 has 12 amino acids. Deletions cut 0 bases from V and 10 bases from J, with 9 bases between. CDR1 and CDR2 (germline): MNHEY, SVGEGT. CDR3 coding DNA: TGTGCCAGCAGTTACTCGGGGGAGGGAGCTTTCTTT. It translates to CASSYSGEGAFF.

This clonotype has ten or more counts. The gene calls are TRBV3-1 and TRBJ1-1; D is perhaps TRBD1 (5 bases). CDR1 and CDR2 from the germline V gene are LGHDT and YNNKEL (reference sequence). Trimming cost V 4 bases and J 3 bases, with 15 bases left between them. CDR3 size: 15 residues. The CDR3 sequence is CASSRRQSSDTEAFF. CDR3 in DNA: TGTGCCAGCAGCCGAAGACAGTCGTCGGACACTGAAGCTTTCTTT.

A few counts support this clonotype. V usage is TRBV20-1 and J usage is TRBJ2-6; perhaps TRBD1 as D (6 bases). V was clipped by 0 bases and J by 2 bases, with 11 bases between them. This CDR3 comprises 16 residues. Germline V gene lookup returns CDR1 DFQATT and CDR2 SNEGSKA (reference sequence). In nucleotides, the CDR3 is TGCAGTGCTAGAGATCACACAGGGACTGGGGCCAACGTCCTGACTTTC. It specifies CSARDHTGTGANVLTF.

This clonotype was detected many times. This rearrangement joins TRBV5-1 to TRBJ2-7; D remains ambiguous. With 2 bases removed from V and 5 bases from J, the gap between germline ends came to 11 bases. The CDR3 contains 13 residues. Germline CDR1 and CDR2: SGHRS and YFSETQ. Here the CDR3 DNA reads TGCGCCAGCAGCTTTGGACCTGCCAACGAGCAGTACTTC. Amino acid sequence: CASSFGPANEQYF. The variable domain in full, with the rest retrieved from reference TRBV5-1 and TRBJ2-7, is KAGVTQTPRYLIKTRGQQVTLSCSPISGHRSVSWYQQTPGQGLQFLFEYFSETQRNKGNFPGRFSGRQFSNSRSEMNVSTLELGDSALYLCASSFGPANEQYFGPGTRLTVT.

This clonotype was seen ten or more times. This sequence joins TRBV5-1 and TRBJ1-5, with no clear D. V was cut by 2 bases and J by 0 bases, with 9 bases left in between. This CDR3 comprises 15 residues. Germline loops: CDR1 SGHRS, CDR2 YFSETQ. CDR3 sequence reads: CASSFSGYSNQPQHF. The CDR3 coding sequence is TGCGCCAGCAGCTTCTCGGGGTATAGCAATCAGCCCCAGCATTTT.

This clonotype was seen at least ten times. V gene TRBV7-9 combines with J gene TRBJ1-1; D uncertain. The germline V gene encodes CDR1 SEHNR and CDR2 FQNEAQ (reference sequence). Trimming pared 2 bases from V and 0 bases from J, leaving 4 bases between. This CDR3 contains 13 residues. CDR3 sequence: CASSLRLNTEAFF. The CDR3 coding sequence is TGTGCCAGCAGCTTAAGGCTGAACACTGAAGCTTTCTTT.

This clonotype was recorded many times. The chain links TRBV19 to TRBJ1-5; perhaps TRBD1 as D (6 bases). The germline V gene has CDR1 LNHDA and CDR2 SQIVND (reference sequence). The CDR3 is made up of 15 amino acids. Trimming shortened V by 6 bases and J by 1 base, and 13 bases separated the two germline ends. CDR3 bases: TGTGCCAGTAGGGCCGACAGGTCCAGCAATCAGCCCCAGCATTTT. This codes for CASRADRSSNQPQHF.

Worth noting for this clonotype: A read error may explain this, as a much larger clone is one base away. The chain links TRBV6-1 to TRBJ1-4; D gene unclear. The V gene lost 6 bases and the J gene lost 4 bases, with 9 bases spanning the gap. Germline V CDR1 and CDR2: MNHNS, SASEGT. The CDR3 consists of 13 residues. CDR3 loop: CASSPWGNEKLFF. The DNA for the CDR3 is TGTGCCAGCAGCCCCTGGGGTAATGAAAAACTGTTTTTT.

This clonotype appeared many times. The V gene is TRBV5-1, the J gene TRBJ2-7, with D tentatively TRBD2 (5 bases). Germline lookup yields CDR1 SGHRS and CDR2 YFSETQ. The CDR3 contains 15 residues. The ends were cut back, 6 bases at V and 2 bases at J, with 18 bases in the middle. CDR3 bases: TGCGCCAGCAAAAGCTGGGCGTCCGGGGCCTACGAGCAGTACTTC. This translates into CASKSWASGAYEQYF.

This clonotype has ten or more counts. V gene TRBV10-2 combines with J gene TRBJ2-2; D is tentatively TRBD1 or TRBD2 (5 bases each). The CDR3 is made up of 15 amino acids. V lost 4 bases to trimming and J lost 2 bases, with 11 bases between them. CDR1 and CDR2 from the germline V gene are WSHSY and SAAADI. CDR3 in DNA: TGCGCCAGCAGTGTGGGGGACGTAAACACCGGGGAGCTGTTTTTT. This translates into CASSVGDVNTGELFF.

This clonotype was seen more than once but under ten times. A read error may be the cause here, since a much bigger clone is one base away. The CDR3: CASSYQLYGYAF. CDR3 bases: TGTGCCAGCAGTTATCAGCTCTATGGCTACGCCTTC. The rearrangement joins TRBV28 to TRBJ1-2, with D hard to call. CDR1 and CDR2 from the germline V gene are MDHEN and SYDVKM. This CDR3 contains 12 residues.

The sample holds many counts of this clonotype. The V gene is TRBV3-1, the J gene TRBJ1-6; TRBD1 is a possible D gene (5 bases). From germline, CDR1 is LGHDT and CDR2 YNNKEL (reference sequence). This CDR3 is built from 15 residues. V lost 4 bases and J 7 bases, leaving 14 bases between the germline ends. CDR3 DNA sequence: TGTGCCAGCAGCCCCCTGGGACGGTCCAATTCACCCCTCCACTTT. Translating it yields CASSPLGRSNSPLHF. Looking up the rest from reference TRBV3-1 and TRBJ1-6 gives the full variable domain: DTAVSQTPKYLVTQMGNDKSIKCEQNLGHDTMYWYKQDSKKFLKIMFSYNNKELIINETVPNRFSPKSPDKAHLNLHINSLELGDSAVYFCASSPLGRSNSPLHFGNGTRLTVT.